This T cell receptor beta chain was sequenced during a study of identical twins. Study-wide results and limits: Cord blood beta clonotypes present at high abundance carried fewer insertions; no such pattern appeared in memory repertoires. There was more out-of-frame TCR alpha sharing in monozygotic twins than models estimated.

The sample holds a few counts of this clonotype. The antigen is unknown. Just one base apart from a much larger clone, this may be a read error. The CDR3 consists of 13 residues. In germline, CDR1 is SNHLY, CDR2 FYNNEI. Trimming cost V 6 bases and J 4 bases; bases outside gene matches: 3. Using its own MiXCR run on the 5' RACE reads, TCRdb lists one record per CDR3 protein. The table has some 660,000 distinct CDR3 sequences, less than 10% seen once. The data also belong to a second study, concerning yellow fever vaccine responses in identical twins. According to that study: Vaccine T cell responses of twins reportedly seemed partly convergent and partly personalized.

This TCR was recovered from a woman under 30 in good health. The V gene is TRBV2, the J gene TRBJ2-5; 9 positions agree with TRBD1. Sequencing was carried out using PBMCs. CDR3 protein: CASSSQGAETQYF. CDR3 nucleotide sequence: TGTGCCAGCAGCTCACAGGGGGCAGAGACCCAGTACTTC. The full variable domain, with the rest looked up from reference TRBV2 and TRBJ2-5, is EPEVTQTPSHQVTQMGQEVILRCVPISNHLYFYWYRQILGQKVEFLVSFYNNEISEKSEIFDDQFSVERPDGSNFTLKIRSTKLEDSAMYFCASSSQGAETQYFGPGTRLLVL.